This T cell receptor (beta chain) is drawn from a study of blood T cell repertoires in COVID-19 (dated by TCRdb to about 2020). About the study as a whole: The collaborator samples originated in the United States, Italy and Spain and spanned the acute and convalescent phases of COVID-19. The material from the prospective study consisted of cDNA or gDNA derived from T cells, B-cell-depleted T cells, or PBMCs. Deeply sampled blood TCRbeta repertoires from subjects exposed to, actively infected with, or recovered from COVID-19 were included in the dataset. The repertoires were made available in a free public database intended to serve as a resource for research on the immune response to SARS-CoV-2. Samples came from the ongoing ImmuneRACE study (first 160 participants) plus 1,254 subjects from 6 global collaborators. Nearly every sample came with metadata listing a de-identified subject ID, COVID-19 status, age in years and sex. HLA class I and class II types, where available, came from metadata supplied by the sample provider rather than from assay-based typing.

In the prospective study, participants were roughly 18 to 90 years old, resided in 24 geographic areas of the United States, and were enrolled through a virtual design. In the prospective study, cohorts were assigned on the basis of participant-reported clinical history obtained from a screening survey and a study questionnaire. Exposed participants were defined as having been in contact with someone with a PCR-confirmed or clinician-diagnosed COVID-19 case within 2 weeks of study entry. In the prospective study, mobile phlebotomists collected whole blood, serum and a nasopharyngeal or oropharyngeal swab from each participant. Participants in the prospective study had the option to provide additional blood draws and questionnaires over an approximately 2-month period. Blood samples from the prospective study were shipped frozen or at room temperature prior to DNA extraction. The immunoSEQ Assay, a bias-controlled multiplex PCR, was used to amplify TCRbeta CDR3 regions from genomic DNA. Concerning the study's data processing: Nucleated cell counts per sample were estimated from amplification of reference gene primers within the assay. Sequence reads were collapsed and filtered to measure the absolute abundance of every unique TCRbeta CDR3 rearrangement. For each sample, productive Simpson clonality was calculated by taking the square root of Simpson's diversity index across productive rearrangements. As stored in TCRdb, this immuneACCESS dataset retains in-frame rearrangements with V and J assigned. A fraction of the clones does not appear; measured against another copy, unresolved V genes explain less than half of the discrepancy, and the remainder lacks a known reason. V and J calls plus clone size are reproduced from that table; the DNA served to infer D and trimming. The sample records approximately 300,000 clones, 90% of which are singletons. Less than 4% of the sample belongs to the ten largest clones.

CDR1 and CDR2, looked up from the germline V gene (reference sequence), are MNHEY and SMNVEV. From V the trimming removes 1 base and from J it removes 2 bases, while the gene matches leave 17 bases of the junction unaccounted for. From the cysteine through the phenylalanine, the CDR3 covers 21 amino acids. Only the CDR3 DNA stays, 63 bases, in frame from base 1. Overall study results and their limits: The amount of clinical and demographic metadata varied by source and participant and was provided uncurated.

As regards this clone: The clone's antigen remains unknown. No base quality values were provided; no much bigger clone lies one nucleotide off.

What was sequenced was PBMCs or T cells enriched from blood (not recorded which). Recombination joined TRBV27 with TRBJ2-3, with 11 bases in between that match TRBD2. This clonotype originated in a woman between 25 and 40 years old who had been exposed to COVID-19. The sequenced DNA: TGTGCCAGCAGTTTATTTTCAATTCACGTAACTAGCGGGGGTTTCACAGATACGCAGTATTTT. Protein translation: CASSLFSIHVTSGGFTDTQYF.